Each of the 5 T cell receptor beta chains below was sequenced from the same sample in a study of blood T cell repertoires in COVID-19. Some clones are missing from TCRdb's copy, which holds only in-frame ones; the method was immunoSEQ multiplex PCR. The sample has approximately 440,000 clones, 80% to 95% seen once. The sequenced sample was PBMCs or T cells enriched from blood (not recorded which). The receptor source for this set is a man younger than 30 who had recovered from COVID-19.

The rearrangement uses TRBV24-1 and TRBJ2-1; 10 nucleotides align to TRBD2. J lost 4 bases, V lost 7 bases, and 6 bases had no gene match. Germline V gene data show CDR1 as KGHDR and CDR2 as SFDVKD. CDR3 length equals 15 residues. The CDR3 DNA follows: TGTGCCACCAGGGCAGCTAGCGGGAGTTACAATGAGCAGTTCTTC. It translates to CATRAASGSYNEQFF.

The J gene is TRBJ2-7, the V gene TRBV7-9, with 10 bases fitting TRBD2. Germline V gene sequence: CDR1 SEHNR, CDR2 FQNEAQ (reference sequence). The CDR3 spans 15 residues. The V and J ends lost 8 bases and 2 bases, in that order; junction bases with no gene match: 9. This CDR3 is CASRPWTSGTYEQYF. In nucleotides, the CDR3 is TGTGCCAGCCGGCCTTGGACTAGCGGAACCTACGAGCAGTACTTC.

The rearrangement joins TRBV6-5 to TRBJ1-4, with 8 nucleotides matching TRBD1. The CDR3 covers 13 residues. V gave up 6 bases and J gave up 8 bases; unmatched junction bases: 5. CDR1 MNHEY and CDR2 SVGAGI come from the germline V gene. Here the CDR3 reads CASRTGAKEKLFF. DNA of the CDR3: TGTGCCAGCAGGACAGGGGCGAAAGAAAAACTGTTTTTT.

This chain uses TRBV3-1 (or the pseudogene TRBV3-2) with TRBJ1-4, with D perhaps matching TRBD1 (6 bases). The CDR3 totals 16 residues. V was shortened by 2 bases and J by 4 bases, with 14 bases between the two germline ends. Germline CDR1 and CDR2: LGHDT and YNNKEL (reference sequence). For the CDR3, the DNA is TGTGCCAGCAGCCAACACGGGTCAGGGGATAATGAAAAACTGTTTTTT. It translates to CASSQHGSGDNEKLFF.

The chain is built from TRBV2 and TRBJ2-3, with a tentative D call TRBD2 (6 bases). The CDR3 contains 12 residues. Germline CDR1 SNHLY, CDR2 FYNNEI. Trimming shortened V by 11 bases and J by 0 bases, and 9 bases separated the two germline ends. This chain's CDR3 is CAGRGSTDTQYF. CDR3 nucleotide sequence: TGTGCCGGGCGGGGAAGCACAGATACGCAGTATTTT.